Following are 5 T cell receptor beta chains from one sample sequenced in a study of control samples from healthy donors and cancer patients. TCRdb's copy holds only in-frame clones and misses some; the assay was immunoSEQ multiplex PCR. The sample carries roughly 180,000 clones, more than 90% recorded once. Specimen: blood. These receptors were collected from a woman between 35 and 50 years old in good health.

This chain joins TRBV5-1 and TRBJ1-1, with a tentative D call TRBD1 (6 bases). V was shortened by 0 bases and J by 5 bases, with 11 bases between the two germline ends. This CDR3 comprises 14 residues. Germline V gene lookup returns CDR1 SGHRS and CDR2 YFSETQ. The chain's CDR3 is CASSLGQGKTEAFF. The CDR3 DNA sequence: TGCGCCAGCAGCTTGGGCCAGGGGAAAACTGAAGCTTTCTTT. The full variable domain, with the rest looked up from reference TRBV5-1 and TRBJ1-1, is KAGVTQTPRYLIKTRGQQVTLSCSPISGHRSVSWYQQTPGQGLQFLFEYFSETQRNKGNFPGRFSGRQFSNSRSEMNVSTLELGDSALYLCASSLGQGKTEAFFGQGTRLTVV.

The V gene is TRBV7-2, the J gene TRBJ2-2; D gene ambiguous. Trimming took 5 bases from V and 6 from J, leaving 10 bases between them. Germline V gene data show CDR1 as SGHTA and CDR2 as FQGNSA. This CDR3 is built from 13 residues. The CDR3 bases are TGTGCCAGCAGCAATAGATACCCCGGGGAGCTGTTTTTT. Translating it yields CASSNRYPGELFF.

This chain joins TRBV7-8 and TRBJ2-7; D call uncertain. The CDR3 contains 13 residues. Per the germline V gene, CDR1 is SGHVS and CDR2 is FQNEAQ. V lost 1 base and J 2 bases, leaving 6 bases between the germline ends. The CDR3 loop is CASSLGAPYEQYF. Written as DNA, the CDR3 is TGTGCCAGCAGCTTAGGTGCCCCCTACGAGCAGTACTTC.

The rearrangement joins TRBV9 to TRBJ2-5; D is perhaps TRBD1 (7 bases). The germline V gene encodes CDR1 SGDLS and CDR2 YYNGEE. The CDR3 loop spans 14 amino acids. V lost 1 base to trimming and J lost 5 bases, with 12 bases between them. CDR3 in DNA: TGTGCCAGCAGCGTACTATCAGGGGGGGAGACCCAGTACTTC. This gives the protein CASSVLSGGETQYF.

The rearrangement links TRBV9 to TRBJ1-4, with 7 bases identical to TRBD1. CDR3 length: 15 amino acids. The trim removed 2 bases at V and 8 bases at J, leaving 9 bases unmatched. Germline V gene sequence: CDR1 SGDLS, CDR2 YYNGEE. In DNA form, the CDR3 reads TGTGCCAGCAGCGTTGAAGACAGGGTAGGAGAAAAACTGTTTTTT. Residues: CASSVEDRVGEKLFF.